Listed below are T cell receptor beta chains from one sample, sequenced in a study of shared clonotypes between healthy human individuals. Method: immunoSEQ multiplex PCR; TCRdb's copy keeps in-frame clones and lacks some. The repertoire holds about 380,000 clones, with about 96% as singletons. Sequenced material: memory CD8+ T cells sorted from blood. Source of these receptors: a man younger than 40 in good health. Both conserved end residues are part of each CDR3. D genes are given only for firm matches. Clone size appears in some rows only: once, few, many, or a class for an expanded clone.

DNA	CDR3	D	V	size	J
TGTGCCAGCAGCCAAGCGGCCGAGCAGTACTTC	CASSQAAEQYF	-	TRBV6-5	-	TRBJ2-7
TGTGCCAGCAGTGAAGCGCCGGCCTTTGGGACAGATACGCAGTATTTT	CASSEAPAFGTDTQYF	-	TRBV6-1	-	TRBJ2-3
TGTGCCAGCCGGGACAGGGACACAGATACGCAGTATTTT	CASRDRDTDTQYF	TRBD1	TRBV28	-	TRBJ2-3
TGCGCCAGCAGCTTGGTATGGAACCAGGTACCCGGACTAGCGGCAGAGAACACAGATACGCAGTATTTT	CASSLVWNQVPGLAAENTDTQYF	TRBD2	TRBV5-1	-	TRBJ2-3
TGTGCCAGCAGCTCCGGACAGGGGGCGAACACCTTC	CASSSGQGANTF	TRBD1	TRBV7-6	-	TRBJ1-2
TGTGCCAGCAAGGTCATCTGGGACAGTCTAAATGAGCAGTTCTTC	CASKVIWDSLNEQFF	TRBD1	TRBV2	-	TRBJ2-1
TGTGCCAGCAGTGAAGGGCGGTACACCTTC	CASSEGRYTF	-	TRBV2	-	TRBJ1-2
TGCAGTGCTAGTGAGTACGATACGCAGTATTTT	CSASEYDTQYF	-	TRBV20-1	-	TRBJ2-3
TGCGCCAGCAGCTTCGCGAAGGCCAGGGACACTGAAGCTTTCTTT	CASSFAKARDTEAFF	-	TRBV5-1	-	TRBJ1-1
TGTGCCAGCAGCTTGGGTGAGAGGCGGAACCCTAGCACAGATACGCAGTATTTT	CASSLGERRNPSTDTQYF	-	TRBV5-4	-	TRBJ2-3
TGTGCCTGGAGTCGGGGGGGGTTGAGGCTTGGAAACACCATATATTTT	CAWSRGGLRLGNTIYF	-	TRBV30	-	TRBJ1-3
TGTGCCAGCAGTTCTCAAACCCTCGGGACTAGCTACAATGAGCAGTTCTTC	CASSSQTLGTSYNEQFF	TRBD2	TRBV27	-	TRBJ2-1
TGTGCCAGTAGTATGGTAGGGGCCCAAAATGAAAAACTGTTTTTT	CASSMVGAQNEKLFF	-	TRBV19	-	TRBJ1-4
TGTGCCAGTAGTAGCGGGAGTAAGCTTACAGATACGCAGTATTTT	CASSSGSKLTDTQYF	TRBD2	TRBV19	-	TRBJ2-3
TGTGCCAGCAGTTTTCCCGGACTAGCGGAGCAGTTCTTC	CASSFPGLAEQFF	TRBD2	TRBV28	-	TRBJ2-1
TGTGCCAGCAGCTTATTAGCGGGAGGAGAGACCCAGTACTTC	CASSLLAGGETQYF	TRBD2	TRBV13	-	TRBJ2-5
TGTGCCAGCAGCTTGGGCAGGGGTTACTACAATGAGCAGTTCTTC	CASSLGRGYYNEQFF	-	TRBV7-3	-	TRBJ2-1
TGTGCCAGCAGCTTAACGGGCGGGACCTACGAGCAGTACTTC	CASSLTGGTYEQYF	-	TRBV5-4	-	TRBJ2-7
TGTGCCAGCAGTGATTTGTGGGAGCTAGGGGCAGAGACCCAGTACTTC	CASSDLWELGAETQYF	-	TRBV2	-	TRBJ2-5
TGTGCCAGCAGCTTCTGGACTGGGAACACCGGGGAGCTGTTTTTT	CASSFWTGNTGELFF	-	TRBV7-2	-	TRBJ2-2
TGTGCCACCAGGATGGGGGGGAACACTGAAGCTTTCTTT	CATRMGGNTEAFF	-	TRBV6-5	-	TRBJ1-1
TGTGCCAGCAGCTTAGCGGCAGGGGGCAGCACAGATACGCAGTATTTT	CASSLAAGGSTDTQYF	TRBD1	TRBV7-9	-	TRBJ2-3
TGCGCCAGCAGCTTGTCCAGGGCCGAAGCTTTCTTT	CASSLSRAEAFF	-	TRBV5-1	-	TRBJ1-1
TGTGCCGGGACTTTTACTAGCTCCTACAATGAGCAGTTCTTC	CAGTFTSSYNEQFF	-	TRBV2	-	TRBJ2-1
TGCGCCAGCAGCCAAGGACAGACACTAGCCAAAAACATTCAGTACTTC	CASSQGQTLAKNIQYF	-	TRBV4-1	-	TRBJ2-4
TGTGCCAGCTCACCCACTAGCGGGAGGGGCAGCTCCTACAATGAGCAGTTCTTC	CASSPTSGRGSSYNEQFF	TRBD2	TRBV18	-	TRBJ2-1
TGTGCCAGCAGCTTAAGTTCGAAGAGTACGGGATACAATGAGCAGTTCTTC	CASSLSSKSTGYNEQFF	-	TRBV11-3	once	TRBJ2-1
TGTGCCACCAGCAGAGGACTAGCGGGAACAGATACGCAGTATTTT	CATSRGLAGTDTQYF	TRBD2	TRBV15	once	TRBJ2-3
TGTGCCAGCAGCGTAGGGGCTAGCGGGAGGAATGATGAGCAGTTCTTC	CASSVGASGRNDEQFF	TRBD2	TRBV9	once	TRBJ2-1
TGTGCCAGCAGCGTAGCACCGGGACAGGGGGATGCCGGGGAGCTGTTTTTT	CASSVAPGQGDAGELFF	TRBD1	TRBV7-9	-	TRBJ2-2
TGTGCCAGTAGTATGAGGGGATCCGGGCCAAACTATGGCTACACCTTC	CASSMRGSGPNYGYTF	-	TRBV19	-	TRBJ1-2
TGTGCCAGCAGCGTATCCCCTAACTATGGCTACACCTTC	CASSVSPNYGYTF	-	TRBV9	-	TRBJ1-2
TGCGCCAGCAGCTTGGTAGCGGGAGTTAACCACGAGCAGTACTTC	CASSLVAGVNHEQYF	TRBD2	TRBV5-1	-	TRBJ2-7
TGCGCCAGCACCCCAGGGCCGAACACCGGGGAGCTGTTTTTT	CASTPGPNTGELFF	-	TRBV5-1	-	TRBJ2-2
TGTGCCAGCAGCTTCCGGGACAGAACTGACGAGCAGTACTTC	CASSFRDRTDEQYF	TRBD1	TRBV7-9	-	TRBJ2-7
TGCGCCAGCAGCTTGGTACCATACGAGCAGTACTTC	CASSLVPYEQYF	-	TRBV5-1	-	TRBJ2-7
TGTGCCAGCAGCGGACGACGGGGCCCCTACGAGCAGTACTTC	CASSGRRGPYEQYF	-	TRBV11-2	-	TRBJ2-7
TGCGCCAGCAGCTCGGGACTCTCCTACGAGCAGTACTTC	CASSSGLSYEQYF	-	TRBV5-1	-	TRBJ2-7
TGTGCCTGGAGTCGATTGGGCGAGCAGTACTTC	CAWSRLGEQYF	-	TRBV30	-	TRBJ2-7
TGTGCCAGCAGTCTCGCAGGCGCCGGGCCCCAGCATTTT	CASSLAGAGPQHF	-	TRBV27	few	TRBJ1-5
TGTGCCATCAGTGAATGGGAAGGGGGGCCCCTCATCTCCTACGAGCAGTACTTC	CAISEWEGGPLISYEQYF	-	TRBV10-3	-	TRBJ2-7
TGTGCCGTCGGCCGGCCTACCACAGATACGCAGTATTTT	CAVGRPTTDTQYF	-	TRBV6-5	-	TRBJ2-3
TGCAGCGGTAGAGCTAGGGGAAGAAACAATGAGCAGTTCTTC	CSGRARGRNNEQFF	-	TRBV29-1	-	TRBJ2-1
TGTGCCAGCAGCCCTTGGTCCCGGCACTCCTACAATGAGCAGTTCTTC	CASSPWSRHSYNEQFF	-	TRBV5-8	-	TRBJ2-1
TGTGCCAGTAGTCAAGCCTCAGGTGGCAATCAGCCCCAGCATTTT	CASSQASGGNQPQHF	-	TRBV19	once	TRBJ1-5
TGTGCCAGCAGCTTGCCAGGGGGAAACACCGGGGAGCTGTTTTTT	CASSLPGGNTGELFF	TRBD1	TRBV5-8	once	TRBJ2-2
TGTGCCTGGAGTGTACAAGGCGGGAGGGTGAATACGCAGTATTTT	CAWSVQGGRVNTQYF	TRBD2	TRBV30	-	TRBJ2-3
TGTGCCAGGTCCCCCAAGGAGGGTGGCTACACCTTC	CARSPKEGGYTF	-	TRBV2	-	TRBJ1-2
TGCGCCAGCAGTGAGTCTTCCGTCACAGATACGCAGTATTTT	CASSESSVTDTQYF	-	TRBV10-2	-	TRBJ2-3
TGTGCCAGCAGTTCTCGTGGCAGGGGGATTGGCTACACCTTC	CASSSRGRGIGYTF	TRBD1	TRBV28	-	TRBJ1-2
TGTGCCAGCAGTGAAGCCCAGCCCGGCACTAGCTACTACGAGCAGTACTTC	CASSEAQPGTSYYEQYF	-	TRBV2	-	TRBJ2-7
TGTGCCAGTAGGCCCGGGTCATCTCAATTCCTGAACACTGAAGCTTTCTTT	CASRPGSSQFLNTEAFF	-	TRBV19	-	TRBJ1-1